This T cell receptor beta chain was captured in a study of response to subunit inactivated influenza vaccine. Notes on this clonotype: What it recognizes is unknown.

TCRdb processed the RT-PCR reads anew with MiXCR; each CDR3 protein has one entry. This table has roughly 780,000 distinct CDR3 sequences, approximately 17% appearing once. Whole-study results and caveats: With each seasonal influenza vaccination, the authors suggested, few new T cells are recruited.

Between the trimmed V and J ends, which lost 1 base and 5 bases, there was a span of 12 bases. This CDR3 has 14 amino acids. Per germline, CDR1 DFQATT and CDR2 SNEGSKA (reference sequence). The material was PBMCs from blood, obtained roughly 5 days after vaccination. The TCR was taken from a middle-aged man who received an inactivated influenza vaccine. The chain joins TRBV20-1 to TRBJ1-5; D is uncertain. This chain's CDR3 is CSARVSGGDQPQHF. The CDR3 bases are TGCAGTGCTAGAGTTTCGGGAGGCGATCAGCCCCAGCATTTT.